This T cell receptor (beta chain) was recovered during a study of blood T cells in healthy people across ages. The ends were cut back, 6 bases at V and 3 bases at J, with 21 bases in the middle. This CDR3 region has 15 residues. The germline V gene encodes CDR1 DFQATT and CDR2 SNEGSKA (reference sequence). A second PCR of about 7 to 11 cycles used a sample-barcoded 5' primer and a J-beta primer mix. TCRdb called the 5' RACE reads again in MiXCR, with one record for every CDR3 protein. The sample lists 800,000 to 950,000 distinct CDR3 sequences, about 28% occurring once. No fewer than 5.5 micrograms of total RNA were isolated from every sample. These data also formed part of another study, on T cells of mothers and their children. That paper notes: The TCR beta CDR3 read count exceeded 8.5 million for each mother and was about 3 million for each child. Inherited differences only slightly affect thymic shaping of TCR recombination output. The authors detected no persistent microchimeric T cell clones.

The sequence was obtained from a woman between 35 and 50 years old in good health. The material sequenced was blood. V and J are TRBV20-1 and TRBJ2-7; the D call may be TRBD1 or TRBD2 (5 bases each). This chain's CDR3 is CSAAKPGSTGYEQYF. The CDR3 coding sequence is TGCAGTGCCGCGAAGCCAGGGAGTACGGGCTACGAGCAGTACTTC.